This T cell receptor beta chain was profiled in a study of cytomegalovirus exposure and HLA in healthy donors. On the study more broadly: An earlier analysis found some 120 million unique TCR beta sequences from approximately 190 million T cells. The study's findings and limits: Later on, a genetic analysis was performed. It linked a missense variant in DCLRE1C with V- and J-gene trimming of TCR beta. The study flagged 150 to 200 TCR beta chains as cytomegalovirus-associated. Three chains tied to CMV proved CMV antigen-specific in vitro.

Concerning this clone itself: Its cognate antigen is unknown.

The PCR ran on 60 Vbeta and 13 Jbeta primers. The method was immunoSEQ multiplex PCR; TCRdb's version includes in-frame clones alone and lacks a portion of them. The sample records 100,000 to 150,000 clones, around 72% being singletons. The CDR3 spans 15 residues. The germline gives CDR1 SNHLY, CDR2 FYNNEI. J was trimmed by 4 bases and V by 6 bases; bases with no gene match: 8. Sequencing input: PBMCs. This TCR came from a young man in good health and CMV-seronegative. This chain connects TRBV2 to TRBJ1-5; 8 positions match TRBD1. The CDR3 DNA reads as TGTGCCAGCAGCACCGACAGGGGCGGAAATCAGCCCCAGCATTTT. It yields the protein CASSTDRGGNQPQHF.